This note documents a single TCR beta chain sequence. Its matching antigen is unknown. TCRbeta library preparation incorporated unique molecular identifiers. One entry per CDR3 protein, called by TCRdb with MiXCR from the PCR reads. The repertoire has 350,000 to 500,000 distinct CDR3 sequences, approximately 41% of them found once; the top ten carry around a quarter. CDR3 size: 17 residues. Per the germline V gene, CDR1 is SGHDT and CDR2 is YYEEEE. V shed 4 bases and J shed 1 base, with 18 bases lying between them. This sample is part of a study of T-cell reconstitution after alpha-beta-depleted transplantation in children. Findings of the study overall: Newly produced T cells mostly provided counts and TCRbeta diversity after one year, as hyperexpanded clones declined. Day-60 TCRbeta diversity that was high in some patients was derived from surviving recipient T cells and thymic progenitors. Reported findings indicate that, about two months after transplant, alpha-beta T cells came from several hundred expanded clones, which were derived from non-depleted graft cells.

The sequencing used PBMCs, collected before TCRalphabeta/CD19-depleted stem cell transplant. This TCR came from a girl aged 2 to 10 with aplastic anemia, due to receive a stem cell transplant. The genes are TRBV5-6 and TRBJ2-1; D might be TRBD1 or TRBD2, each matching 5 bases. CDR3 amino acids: CASSRGPPLNSYNEQFF. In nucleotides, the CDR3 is TGTGCCAGCAGCCGGGGACCCCCGTTAAATTCCTACAATGAGCAGTTCTTC.